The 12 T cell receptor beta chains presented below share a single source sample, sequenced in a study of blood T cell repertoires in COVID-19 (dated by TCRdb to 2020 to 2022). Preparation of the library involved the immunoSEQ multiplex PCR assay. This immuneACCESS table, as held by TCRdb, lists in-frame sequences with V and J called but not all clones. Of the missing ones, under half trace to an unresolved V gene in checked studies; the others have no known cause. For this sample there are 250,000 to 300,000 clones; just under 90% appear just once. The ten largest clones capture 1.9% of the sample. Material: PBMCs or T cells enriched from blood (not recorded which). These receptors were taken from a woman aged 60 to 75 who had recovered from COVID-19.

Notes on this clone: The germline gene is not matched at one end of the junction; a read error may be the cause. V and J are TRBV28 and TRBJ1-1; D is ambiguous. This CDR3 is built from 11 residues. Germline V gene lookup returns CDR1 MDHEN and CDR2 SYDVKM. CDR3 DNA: TGTGCCAGCAGTCCTAGGCCCGACCTGGTCTTT. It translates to CASSPRPDLVF.

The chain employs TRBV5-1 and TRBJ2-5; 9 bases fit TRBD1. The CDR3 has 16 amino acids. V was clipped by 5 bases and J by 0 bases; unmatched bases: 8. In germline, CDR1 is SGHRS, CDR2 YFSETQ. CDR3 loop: CASRQQTGGNQETQYF. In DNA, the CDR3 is TGCGCCAGCAGACAGCAAACAGGGGGCAACCAAGAGACCCAGTACTTC. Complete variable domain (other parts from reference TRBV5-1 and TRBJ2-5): KAGVTQTPRYLIKTRGQQVTLSCSPISGHRSVSWYQQTPGQGLQFLFEYFSETQRNKGNFPGRFSGRQFSNSRSEMNVSTLELGDSALYLCASRQQTGGNQETQYFGPGTRLLVL.

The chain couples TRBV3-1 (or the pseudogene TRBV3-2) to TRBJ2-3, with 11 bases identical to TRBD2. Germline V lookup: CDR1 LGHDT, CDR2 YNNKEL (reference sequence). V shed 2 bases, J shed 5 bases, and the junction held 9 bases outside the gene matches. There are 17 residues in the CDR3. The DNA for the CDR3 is TGTGCCAGCAGCCAATTTAGCGGGAGGGCGGTTGGAGATACGCAGTATTTT. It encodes CASSQFSGRAVGDTQYF.

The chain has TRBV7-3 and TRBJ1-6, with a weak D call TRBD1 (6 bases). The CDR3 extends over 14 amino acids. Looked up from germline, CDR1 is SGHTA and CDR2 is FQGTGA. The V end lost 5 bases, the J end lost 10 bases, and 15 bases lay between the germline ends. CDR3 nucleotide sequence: TGTGCCAGCAGCCCGAAAGGGGGAGACTCACCCCTCCACTTT. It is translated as CASSPKGGDSPLHF.

The CDR3 loop is CASSFVQNTEAFF. The CDR3 DNA reads as TGTGCCAGCAGTTTTGTCCAGAACACTGAAGCTTTCTTT. The chain joins TRBV28 to TRBJ1-1; D is unresolved. Germline V gene lookup returns CDR1 MDHEN and CDR2 SYDVKM. CDR3 length equals 13 residues. V lost 3 bases to trimming and J lost 1 base, with 6 bases between them.

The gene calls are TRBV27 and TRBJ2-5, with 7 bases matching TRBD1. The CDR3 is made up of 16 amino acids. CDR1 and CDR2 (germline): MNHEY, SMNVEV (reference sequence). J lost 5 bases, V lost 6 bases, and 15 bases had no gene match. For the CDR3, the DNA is TGTGCCAGCAGAAAGGGGAACAGGGGTGAACGCGAGACCCAGTACTTC. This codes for CASRKGNRGERETQYF.

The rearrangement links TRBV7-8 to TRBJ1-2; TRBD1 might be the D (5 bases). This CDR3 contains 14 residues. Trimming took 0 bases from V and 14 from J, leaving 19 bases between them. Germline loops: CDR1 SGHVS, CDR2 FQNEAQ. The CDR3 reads CASSLASWGGAGTF. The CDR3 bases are TGTGCCAGCAGCTTAGCCTCTTGGGGGGGAGCAGGTACCTTC. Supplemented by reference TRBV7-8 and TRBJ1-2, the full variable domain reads GAGVSQSPRYKVAKRGQDVALRCDPISGHVSLFWYQQALGQGPEFLTYFQNEAQLDKSGLPSDRFFAERPEGSVSTLKIQRTQQEDSAVYLCASSLASWGGAGTFGSGTRLTVV.

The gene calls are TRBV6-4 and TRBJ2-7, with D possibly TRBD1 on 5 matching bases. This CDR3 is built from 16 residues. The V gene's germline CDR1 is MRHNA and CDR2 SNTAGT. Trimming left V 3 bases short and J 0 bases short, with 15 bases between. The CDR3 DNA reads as TGTGCCAGCAGTGAAGTTTTCCGAGACAGCTCCTACGAGCAGTACTTC. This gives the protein CASSEVFRDSSYEQYF.

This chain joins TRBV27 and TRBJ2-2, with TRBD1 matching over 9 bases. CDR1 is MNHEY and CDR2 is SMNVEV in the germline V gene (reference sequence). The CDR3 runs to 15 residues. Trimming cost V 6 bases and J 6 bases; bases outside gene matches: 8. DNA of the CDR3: TGTGCCAGCAGGACCAGGACAGGGGTTGCCGGGGAGCTGTTTTTT. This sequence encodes CASRTRTGVAGELFF.

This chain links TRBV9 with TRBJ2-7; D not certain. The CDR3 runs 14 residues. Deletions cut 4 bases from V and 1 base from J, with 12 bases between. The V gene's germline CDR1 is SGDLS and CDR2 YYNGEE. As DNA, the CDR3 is TGTGCCAGCAGCTTCCGGAGTGAGTCCTACGAGCAGTACTTC. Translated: CASSFRSESYEQYF.

In DNA form, the CDR3 reads TGCGCCAGCAGGAAACAGGGTTTGCTGGAGACCCAGTACTTC. The encoded protein is CASRKQGLLETQYF. This rearrangement joins TRBV5-1 to TRBJ2-5; D perhaps matches TRBD1 (6 bases). CDR1 SGHRS and CDR2 YFSETQ come from the germline V gene. The CDR3 consists of 14 residues. V was pared by 5 bases and J by 5 bases, with 16 bases between.

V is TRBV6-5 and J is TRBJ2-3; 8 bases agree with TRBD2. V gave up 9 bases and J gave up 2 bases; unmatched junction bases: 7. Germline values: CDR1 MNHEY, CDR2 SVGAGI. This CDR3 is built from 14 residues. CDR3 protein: CASFSGGPTDTQYF. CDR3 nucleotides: TGTGCCAGTTTCAGCGGGGGACCCACAGATACGCAGTATTTT.